What follows is one TCR beta chain and its context. The sample comes from a study of CD8 T cells in Susac syndrome. V was pared by 6 bases and J by 4 bases, with 12 bases between. The CDR3 loop spans 12 amino acids. Germline lookup yields CDR1 SQVTM and CDR2 ANQGSEA. After extraction with the RNeasy kit, roughly 0.5 to 1 ug of the RNA was reverse transcribed using random hexamers. TCRdb reprocessed the immunoSEQ multiplex PCR reads via MiXCR and lists one record per CDR3 protein. The sample records around 150,000 distinct CDR3 sequences, approximately 94% being singletons. The rearrangement joins TRBV29-1 to TRBJ1-1, with TRBD1 as a possible D gene (5 bases). Material for sequencing was CD4+ T cells from PBMCs. This receptor was taken from a human donor with Susac syndrome. DNA of the CDR3: TGCAGCGTGACTGCGGGGGGCACTGAAGCTTTCTTT. Translating gives CSVTAGGTEAFF.